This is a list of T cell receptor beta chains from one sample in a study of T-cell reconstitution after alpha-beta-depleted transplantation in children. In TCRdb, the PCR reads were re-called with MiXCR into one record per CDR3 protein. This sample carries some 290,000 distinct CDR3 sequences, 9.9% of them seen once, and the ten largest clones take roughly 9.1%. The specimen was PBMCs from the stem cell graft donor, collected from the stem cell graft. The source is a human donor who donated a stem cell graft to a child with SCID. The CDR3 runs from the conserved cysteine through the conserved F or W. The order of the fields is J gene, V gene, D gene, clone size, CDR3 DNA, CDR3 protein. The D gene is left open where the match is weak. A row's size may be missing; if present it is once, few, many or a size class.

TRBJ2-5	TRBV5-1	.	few	TGCGCCAGCAGCTTGGGTGACAGCAACCTACCCTCGGAGACCCAGTACTTC	CASSLGDSNLPSETQYF
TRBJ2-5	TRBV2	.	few	TGTGCCAGCAGTGAAGGGCCTACGTGGGGGCCCGAAGAGACCCAGTACTTC	CASSEGPTWGPEETQYF
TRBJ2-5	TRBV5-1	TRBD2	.	TGCGCCAGCACGATAGCGGGGGGGCTGTTGGAGACCCAGTACTTC	CASTIAGGLLETQYF
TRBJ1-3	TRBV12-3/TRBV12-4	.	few	TGTGCCAGCAGTCTCCGGGACCGTGGAAACACCATATATTTT	CASSLRDRGNTIYF
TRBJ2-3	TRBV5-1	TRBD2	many	TGCGCCAGCAGCTTGCCAAGCGCGGGGGGGCTAGAAACTAGCACAGATACGCAGTATTTT	CASSLPSAGGLETSTDTQYF
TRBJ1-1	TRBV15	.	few	TGTGCCACCAGCAGTAGGAGGACAGACCGAGAAGCTTTCTTT	CATSSRRTDREAFF
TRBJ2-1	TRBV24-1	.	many	TGTGCCACCAGTGGTTTACAGTCTCCTGAGCAGTTCTTC	CATSGLQSPEQFF
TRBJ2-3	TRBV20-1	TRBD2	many	TGCAGTGCTGGGACTAGCGGGAGAACTAGCACAGATACGCAGTATTTT	CSAGTSGRTSTDTQYF
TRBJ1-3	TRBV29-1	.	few	TGCAGCGTTGAGGTGCCTGGTCACGGAAACACCATATATTTT	CSVEVPGHGNTIYF
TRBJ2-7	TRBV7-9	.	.	TGTGCCAGCAGCTTACAGACAGAAGCCTACGAGCAGTACTTC	CASSLQTEAYEQYF
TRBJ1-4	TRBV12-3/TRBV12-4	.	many	TGTGCCAGCAGCCCTACCGGGGGCCTTAATGAAAAACTGTTTTTT	CASSPTGGLNEKLFF
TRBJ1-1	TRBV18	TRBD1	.	TGTGCCAGCTCACCAAAACAGGGGGCTCACACTGAAGCTTTCTTT	CASSPKQGAHTEAFF
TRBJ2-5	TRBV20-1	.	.	TGCAGTGCTGCTGAGATCCTAGAGACCCAGTACTTC	CSAAEILETQYF
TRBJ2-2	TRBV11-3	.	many	TGTGCCAGCAGCCCGGGGGGCCCCGGGGAGCTGTTTTTT	CASSPGGPGELFF
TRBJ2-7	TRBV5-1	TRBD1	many	TGCGCCAGCAGCTTGATGACAGGGGGCACCTACGAGCAGTACTTC	CASSLMTGGTYEQYF
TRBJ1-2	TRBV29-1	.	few	TGCAGCGTTGATAGGGGCGGTAATATCGAGGGCTACACCTTC	CSVDRGGNIEGYTF
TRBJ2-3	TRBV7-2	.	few	TGTGCCAGCAGCTTAGGTCGCAGGTTCACAGATACGCAGTATTTT	CASSLGRRFTDTQYF
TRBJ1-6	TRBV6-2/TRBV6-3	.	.	TGTGCCACCCAAGGGCCTTCACCCCTCCACTTT	CATQGPSPLHF
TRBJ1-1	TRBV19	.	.	TGTGCCAGTAGTATAGGCCGGGGCCCTGAAGCTTTCTTT	CASSIGRGPEAFF
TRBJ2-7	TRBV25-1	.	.	TGTGCCATCTTTTCGAGAGGGGGGGCACATCACGAGCAGTACTTC	CAIFSRGGAHHEQYF
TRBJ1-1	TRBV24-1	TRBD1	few	TGTGCCACCAGTGAAGAGGGGGCGCTAACTGAAGCTTTCTTT	CATSEEGALTEAFF
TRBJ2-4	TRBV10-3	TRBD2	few	TGTGCCATCAGTGAAGGCGGTAGCGGGGTCCTCAGGAACATTCAGTACTTC	CAISEGGSGVLRNIQYF
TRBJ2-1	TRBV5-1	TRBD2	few	TGCGCCAGCAGCTGGGGTAGCGGGACCCGCTCCTACAATGAGCAGTTCTTC	CASSWGSGTRSYNEQFF
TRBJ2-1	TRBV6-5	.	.	TGTGCCAGCAGTTACTCGCCCTTAGACCGAGATAATGAGCAGTTCTTC	CASSYSPLDRDNEQFF
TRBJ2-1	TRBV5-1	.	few	TGCGCCAGCAGCTTGGCCGGGCAGGCCTACAATGAGCAGTTCTTC	CASSLAGQAYNEQFF
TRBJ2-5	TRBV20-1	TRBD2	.	TGCAGTGCTAGTCGACTAGCGGGGGTACAAGAGACCCAGTACTTC	CSASRLAGVQETQYF
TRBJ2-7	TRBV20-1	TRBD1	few	TGCAGTGCTCCAAGTGACAGGGCTTACGAGCAGTACTTC	CSAPSDRAYEQYF
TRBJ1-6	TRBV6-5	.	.	TGTGCCAGCAGCCGACAGCACCCCAATTCACCCCTCCACTTT	CASSRQHPNSPLHF
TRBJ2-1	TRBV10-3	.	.	TGTGCCATCAGTGAGTCCAATGTGCAGTTCTTC	CAISESNVQFF
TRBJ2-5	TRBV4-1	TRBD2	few	TGCGCCAGCAGCCAAGATCATAGCGGGGCCCAACAAGAGACCCAGTACTTC	CASSQDHSGAQQETQYF